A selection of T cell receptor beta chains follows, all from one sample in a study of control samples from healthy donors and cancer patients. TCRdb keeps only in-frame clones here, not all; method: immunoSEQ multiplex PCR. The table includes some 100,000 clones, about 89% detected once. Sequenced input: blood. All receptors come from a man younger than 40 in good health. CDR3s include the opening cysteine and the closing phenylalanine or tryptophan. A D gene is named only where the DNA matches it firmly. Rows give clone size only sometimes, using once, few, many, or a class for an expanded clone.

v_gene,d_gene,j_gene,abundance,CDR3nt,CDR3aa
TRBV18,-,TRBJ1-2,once,TGTGCCAGCTCCCGGGGCCGGTTAGAATATGGCTACACCTTC,CASSRGRLEYGYTF
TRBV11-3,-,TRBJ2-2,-,TGTGCCAGCAGCTACACGGCATCGAACACCGGGGAGCTGTTTTTT,CASSYTASNTGELFF
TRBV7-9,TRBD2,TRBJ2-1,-,TGTGCCAGCAGCTCAAGCCTGGGACTACTCAATGAGCAGTTCTTC,CASSSSLGLLNEQFF
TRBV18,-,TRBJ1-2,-,TGTGCCAGCTCACCGCCAGACCAGAACTATGGCTACACCTTC,CASSPPDQNYGYTF
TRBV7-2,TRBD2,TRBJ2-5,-,TGTGCCAGCAGCTTGGGACTAGCGGATAAAGAGACCCAGTACTTC,CASSLGLADKETQYF
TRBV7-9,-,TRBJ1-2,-,TGTGCCAGCAGCTCGAGAGGGGGAGACGGCTACACCTTC,CASSSRGGDGYTF
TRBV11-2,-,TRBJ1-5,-,TGTGCCAGCAGCTCAGACAGTAGCAATCAGCCCCAGCATTTT,CASSSDSSNQPQHF
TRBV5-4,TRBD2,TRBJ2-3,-,TGTGCCAGCACCCTGACCCAGAGCGGGAGTGCAGATACGCAGTATTTT,CASTLTQSGSADTQYF
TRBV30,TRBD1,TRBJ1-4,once,TGTGCCTGGTCCAGGGGGAGTGAAAAACTGTTTTTT,CAWSRGSEKLFF
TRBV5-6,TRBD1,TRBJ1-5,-,TGTGCCAGCAGCTTGATGACAGGGGCAGGCAATCAGCCCCAGCATTTT,CASSLMTGAGNQPQHF
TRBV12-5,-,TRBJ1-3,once,TGTGCTAGTGGTTTTTCGGGGTCCGGAAACACCATATATTTT,CASGFSGSGNTIYF
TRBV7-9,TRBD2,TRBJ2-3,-,TGTGCCAGCAGCGGACGCAGCGGGAGTTTCACAGATACGCAGTATTTT,CASSGRSGSFTDTQYF